The 21 T cell receptor beta chains below all came from one sample that was sequenced in a study of early T cells in non-severe SARS-CoV-2 infection. TCRdb re-derived calls from the 5' RACE reads in MiXCR, one entry per CDR3 protein. The sample has around 27,000 distinct CDR3 sequences, roughly 6.6% seen once; the top ten hold about 40%. Sequenced material: whole blood. These receptors were taken from an adult who was a healthcare worker with PCR-confirmed SARS-CoV-2 infection or an uninfected control (not recorded which).

This clonotype was counted only a few times. The chain carries TRBV7-3 and TRBJ2-3; D gene uncertain. The CDR3 is 14 amino acids. Per the germline V gene, CDR1 is SGHTA and CDR2 is FQGTGA. V was shortened by 0 bases and J by 4 bases, with 8 bases between the two germline ends. The CDR3 nucleotides are TGTGCCAGCAGCTTAACGCTAGAGTCAGATACGCAGTATTTT. This gives the protein CASSLTLESDTQYF.

V usage is TRBV19 and J usage is TRBJ2-1, with 8 bases fitting TRBD1. Germline V lookup: CDR1 LNHDA, CDR2 SQIVND (reference sequence). The length of the CDR3 is 15 residues. The J segment lost 7 bases and the V segment lost 6 bases, leaving 11 bases of the junction unmatched. The CDR3 DNA reads as TGTGCCAGTAGCAGGGGGCGGACGTACAAGAATGAGCAGTTCTTC. This encodes CASSRGRTYKNEQFF.

J is TRBJ2-7 and V is TRBV9; D tentatively fits TRBD1 or TRBD2 (5 bases each). CDR3 length: 15 amino acids. Looked up from germline, CDR1 is SGDLS and CDR2 is YYNGEE. Trimming shortened V by 3 bases and J by 0 bases, and 13 bases separated the two germline ends. For the CDR3, the DNA is TGTGCCAGCAGCGCCGGGGACGGCACCTCCTACGAGCAGTACTTC. Residues: CASSAGDGTSYEQYF.

This clonotype has ten or more counts. This chain links TRBV9 with TRBJ2-2; unclear D gene. CDR1 is SGDLS, CDR2 YYNGEE, per germline. V lost 0 bases to trimming and J lost 9 bases, with 12 bases between them. The CDR3 runs to 14 residues. CDR3 DNA sequence: TGTGCCAGCAGCGTAGCGGATTGGAGTCGGGAGCTGTTTTTT. Translating gives CASSVADWSRELFF.

This clonotype has ten or more counts. This sequence joins TRBV7-8 and TRBJ1-2, with TRBD1 identical over 9 bases. Germline V gives CDR1 SGHVS, CDR2 FQNEAQ. This CDR3 spans 15 amino acids. The junction had 8 bases not matched to a gene; V was cut back by 5 bases and J by 4 bases. Here the CDR3 reads CASSAHRGPGYGYTF. Here the CDR3 DNA reads TGTGCCAGCAGCGCCCACAGGGGGCCCGGCTATGGCTACACCTTC. Variable domain in full (rest from reference TRBV7-8 and TRBJ1-2): GAGVSQSPRYKVAKRGQDVALRCDPISGHVSLFWYQQALGQGPEFLTYFQNEAQLDKSGLPSDRFFAERPEGSVSTLKIQRTQQEDSAVYLCASSAHRGPGYGYTFGSGTRLTVV.

This clonotype showed up many times. This chain joins TRBV10-3 and TRBJ1-2; D perhaps matches TRBD1 (5 bases). This CDR3 is built from 15 residues. The V end lost 3 bases, the J end lost 14 bases, and 25 bases lay between the germline ends. Germline V gene lookup returns CDR1 ENHRY and CDR2 SYGVKD. CDR3 in DNA: TGTGCCATCAGTGACACAGGAGGACCCTCTGAGGCGGGAACCTTC. It is translated as CAISDTGGPSEAGTF.

This clonotype appeared many times. The chain combines TRBV7-2 with TRBJ1-6; D is undetermined. Trimming took off 5 bases at V and 15 bases at J, with 11 bases between the two ends. Germline-derived CDR1 and CDR2 are SGHTA and FQGNSA. CDR3 length: 11 amino acids. CDR3 amino acids: CASSLRLNLHF. The CDR3 nucleotides are TGTGCCAGCAGCCTTCGTCTGAACCTCCACTTT.

Only a few counts were recorded for this clonotype. V usage is TRBV7-9 and J usage is TRBJ2-7; TRBD1 matches 7 bases. Germline loops: CDR1 SEHNR, CDR2 FQNEAQ (reference sequence). The CDR3 has 14 amino acids. V shed 5 bases and J 2 bases; nucleotides not matched to a gene: 6. In DNA form, the CDR3 reads TGTGCCAGCAGCCCCCAAGGGGGCACCTACGAGCAGTACTTC. Translating gives CASSPQGGTYEQYF.

This clonotype came up many times. The V gene is TRBV4-3, the J gene TRBJ1-6, with D hard to call. The CDR3 has 19 amino acids. Between the trimmed V and J ends, which lost 0 bases and 3 bases, there was a span of 18 bases. Germline CDR1 LGHNA, CDR2 YSLEER. Here the CDR3 reads CASSQDWSGTGNYNSPLHF. The CDR3 DNA follows: TGCGCCAGCAGCCAAGATTGGAGCGGTACGGGAAACTATAATTCACCCCTCCACTTT.

This clonotype was counted many times. This chain links TRBV28 with TRBJ2-5; D is perhaps TRBD2 (6 bases). The CDR3 totals 16 residues. Germline CDR1 and CDR2: MDHEN and SYDVKM. The ends were cut back, 5 bases at V and 2 bases at J, with 18 bases in the middle. The CDR3 is CASSLRREWMQETQYF. The CDR3 coding sequence is TGTGCCAGCAGTCTCAGACGGGAGTGGATGCAAGAGACCCAGTACTTC.

This clonotype was detected many times. The chain employs TRBV5-8 and TRBJ2-3, with TRBD2 as a possible D gene (5 bases). The germline CDR1 and CDR2 sequences are SGHTS and YDEGEE. The CDR3 covers 16 residues. V lost 2 bases and J 2 bases, leaving 15 bases between the germline ends. This CDR3 reads CASSLSNGVYTDTQYF. The CDR3 nucleotides read TGTGCCAGCAGCTTATCGAACGGGGTATACACAGATACGCAGTATTTT.

This clonotype occurred many times. J is TRBJ2-1 and V is TRBV10-2; 10 nucleotides agree with TRBD2. The CDR3 is 15 residues long. Germline-derived CDR1 and CDR2 are WSHSY and SAAADI. V shed 5 bases and J 6 bases; nucleotides not matched to a gene: 7. CDR3: CASSTSGGAGNEQFF. The CDR3 coding sequence is TGCGCCAGCAGTACGAGCGGGGGGGCCGGCAATGAGCAGTTCTTC.

This clonotype occurred many times. The chain carries TRBV11-2 and TRBJ2-1; 7 bases are shared with TRBD1. V trimming: 5 bases; J trimming: 7 bases; junction bases outside the gene matches: 5. The CDR3 runs 13 residues. The germline V gene has CDR1 SGHAT and CDR2 FQNNGV. The CDR3 coding sequence is TGTGCCAGCAGCGAAATACAGGGGAATGAGCAGTTCTTC. Amino acids: CASSEIQGNEQFF.

This clonotype has a count of ten or more. J is TRBJ2-7 and V is TRBV11-1; TRBD1 aligns across 10 bases. The J segment lost 7 bases and the V segment lost 7 bases, leaving 10 bases of the junction unmatched. Germline V gives CDR1 SGHAT, CDR2 FQDESV (reference sequence). This CDR3 is built from 14 residues. The CDR3 here is CASTETGGGWEQYF. The DNA of the CDR3 is TGTGCCAGCACCGAGACAGGGGGCGGCTGGGAGCAGTACTTC.

The chain combines TRBV6-2 or TRBV6-3 with TRBJ2-2; D gene uncertain. V shed 11 bases and J shed 7 bases, with 17 bases lying between them. The CDR3 loop spans 13 amino acids. Germline CDR1 is MNHEY and CDR2 is SVGEGT. The CDR3 DNA reads as TGTGCCTCACAGAGCCCCAACGGCGGGGAGCTGTTTTTT. It encodes CASQSPNGGELFF.

This clonotype came up many times. The chain has TRBV5-1 and TRBJ2-3, with TRBD1 as a possible D gene (6 bases). The CDR3 sequence is 16 residues long. Germline assignment: CDR1 SGHRS and CDR2 YFSETQ. The V end lost 4 bases, the J end lost 6 bases, and 21 bases lay between the germline ends. In nucleotides, the CDR3 is TGCGCCAGCAGCCCCGGAGCAGGGGCCTACTCCGATACGCAGTATTTT. Amino acids: CASSPGAGAYSDTQYF. Complete variable domain (other parts from reference TRBV5-1 and TRBJ2-3): KAGVTQTPRYLIKTRGQQVTLSCSPISGHRSVSWYQQTPGQGLQFLFEYFSETQRNKGNFPGRFSGRQFSNSRSEMNVSTLELGDSALYLCASSPGAGAYSDTQYFGPGTRLTVL.

This clonotype has a count of ten or more. V gene TRBV12-5 combines with J gene TRBJ1-5; D not resolved. Trimming cost V 7 bases and J 5 bases, with 9 bases left between them. Germline V gene data show CDR1 as LGHNT and CDR2 as FRNRAP. CDR3 length equals 12 residues. CDR3 in DNA: TGTGCTAGTGCCAACCGGGATCAGCCCCAGCATTTT. Translated, it gives CASANRDQPQHF.

This clonotype was seen ten or more times. The J gene is TRBJ2-1, the V gene TRBV11-3; possibly TRBD1 or TRBD2 for D (5 bases each). With 3 bases removed from V and 12 bases from J, the gap between germline ends came to 15 bases. Germline V gene sequence: CDR1 SGHNT, CDR2 YENEEA. The length of the CDR3 is 13 residues. CDR3 in amino acids: CASSFAEGYRQFF. CDR3 DNA sequence: TGTGCCAGCAGCTTTGCCGAGGGGTATCGGCAGTTCTTC.

This clonotype was seen ten or more times. The chain is built from TRBV11-2 and TRBJ2-1, with TRBD2 identical over 9 bases. CDR3 length equals 14 residues. Germline assignment: CDR1 SGHAT and CDR2 FQNNGV. V lost 7 bases, J lost 5 bases, and 6 bases stayed unmatched. In DNA, the CDR3 is TGTGCCAGCAACCAAGCGGGAGGTAACAATGAGCAGTTCTTC. It yields the protein CASNQAGGNNEQFF.

This clonotype showed up just a few times. The chain combines TRBV11-2 with TRBJ2-7, with TRBD2 matching 11 bases. Germline CDR1 reads SGHAT; CDR2 reads FQNNGV. The CDR3 is 15 amino acids. V shed 5 bases and J 2 bases; nucleotides not matched to a gene: 5. The CDR3 loop is CASSPTSGGPYEQYF. CDR3 nucleotide sequence: TGTGCCAGCAGCCCTACTAGCGGGGGACCCTACGAGCAGTACTTC. Complete variable domain (other parts from reference TRBV11-2 and TRBJ2-7): EAGVAQSPRYKIIEKRQSVAFWCNPISGHATLYWYQQILGQGPKLLIQFQNNGVVDDSQLPKDRFSAERLKGVDSTLKIQPAKLEDSAVYLCASSPTSGGPYEQYFGPGTRLTVT.

This clonotype was observed a handful of times. This chain connects TRBV20-1 to TRBJ2-1, with TRBD1 matching over 7 bases. Germline trimming cut 3 bases from V and 4 bases from J; bases unmatched to any gene: 0. CDR1 is DFQATT, CDR2 SNEGSKA, per germline (reference sequence). This CDR3 spans 12 amino acids. The CDR3 coding sequence is TGCAGTGCTAGGGGACAGTACAATGAGCAGTTCTTC. Translation: CSARGQYNEQFF.